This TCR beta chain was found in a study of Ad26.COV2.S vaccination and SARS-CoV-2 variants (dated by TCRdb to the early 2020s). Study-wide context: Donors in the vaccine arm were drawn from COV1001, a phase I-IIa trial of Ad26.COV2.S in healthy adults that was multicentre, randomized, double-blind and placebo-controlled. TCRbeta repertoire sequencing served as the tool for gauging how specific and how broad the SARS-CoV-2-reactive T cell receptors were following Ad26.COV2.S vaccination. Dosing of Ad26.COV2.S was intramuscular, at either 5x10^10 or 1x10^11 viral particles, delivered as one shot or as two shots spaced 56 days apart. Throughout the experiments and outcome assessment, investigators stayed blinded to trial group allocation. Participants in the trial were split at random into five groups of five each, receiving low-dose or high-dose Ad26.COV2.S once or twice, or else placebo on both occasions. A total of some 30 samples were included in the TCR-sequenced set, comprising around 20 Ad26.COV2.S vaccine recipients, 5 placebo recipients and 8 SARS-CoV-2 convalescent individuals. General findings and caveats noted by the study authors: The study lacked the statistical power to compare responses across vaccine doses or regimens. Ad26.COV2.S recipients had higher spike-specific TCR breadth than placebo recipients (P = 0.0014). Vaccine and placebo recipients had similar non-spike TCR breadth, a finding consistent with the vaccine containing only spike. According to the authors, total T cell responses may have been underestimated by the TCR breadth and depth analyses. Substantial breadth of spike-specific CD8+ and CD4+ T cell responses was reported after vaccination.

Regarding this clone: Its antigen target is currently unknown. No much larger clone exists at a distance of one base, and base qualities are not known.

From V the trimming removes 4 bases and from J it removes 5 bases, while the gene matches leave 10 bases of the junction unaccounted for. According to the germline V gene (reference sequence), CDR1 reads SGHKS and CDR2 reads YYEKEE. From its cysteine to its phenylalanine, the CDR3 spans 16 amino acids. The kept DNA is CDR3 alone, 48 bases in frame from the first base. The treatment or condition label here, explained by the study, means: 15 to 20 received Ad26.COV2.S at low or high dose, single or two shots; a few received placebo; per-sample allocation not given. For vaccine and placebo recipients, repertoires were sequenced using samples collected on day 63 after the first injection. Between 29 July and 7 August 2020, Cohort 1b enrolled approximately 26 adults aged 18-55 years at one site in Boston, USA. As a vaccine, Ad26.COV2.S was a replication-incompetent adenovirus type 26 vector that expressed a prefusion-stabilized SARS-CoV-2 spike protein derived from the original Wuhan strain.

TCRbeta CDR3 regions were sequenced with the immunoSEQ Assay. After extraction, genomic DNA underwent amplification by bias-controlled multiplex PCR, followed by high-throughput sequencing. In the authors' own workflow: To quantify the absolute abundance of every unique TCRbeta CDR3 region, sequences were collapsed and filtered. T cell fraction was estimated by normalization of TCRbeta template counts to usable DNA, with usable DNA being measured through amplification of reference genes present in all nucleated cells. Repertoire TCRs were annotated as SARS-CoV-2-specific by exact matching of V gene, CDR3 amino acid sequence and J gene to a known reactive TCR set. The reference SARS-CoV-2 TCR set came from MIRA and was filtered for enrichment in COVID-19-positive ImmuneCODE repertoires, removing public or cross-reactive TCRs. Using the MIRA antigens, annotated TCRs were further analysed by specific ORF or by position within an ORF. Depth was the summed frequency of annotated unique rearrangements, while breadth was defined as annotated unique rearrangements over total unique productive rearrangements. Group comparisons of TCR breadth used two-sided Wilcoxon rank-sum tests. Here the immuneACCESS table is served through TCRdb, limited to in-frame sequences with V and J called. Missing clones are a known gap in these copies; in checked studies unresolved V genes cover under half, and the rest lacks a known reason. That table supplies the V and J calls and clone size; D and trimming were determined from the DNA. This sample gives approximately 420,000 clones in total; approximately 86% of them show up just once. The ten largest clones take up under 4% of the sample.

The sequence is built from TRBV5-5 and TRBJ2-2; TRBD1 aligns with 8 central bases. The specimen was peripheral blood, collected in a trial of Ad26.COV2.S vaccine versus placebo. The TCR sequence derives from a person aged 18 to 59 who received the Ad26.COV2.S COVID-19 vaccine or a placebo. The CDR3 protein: CASSGKQGVETGELFF. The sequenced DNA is TGTGCCAGCAGCGGGAAACAGGGGGTAGAGACCGGGGAGCTGTTTTTT.